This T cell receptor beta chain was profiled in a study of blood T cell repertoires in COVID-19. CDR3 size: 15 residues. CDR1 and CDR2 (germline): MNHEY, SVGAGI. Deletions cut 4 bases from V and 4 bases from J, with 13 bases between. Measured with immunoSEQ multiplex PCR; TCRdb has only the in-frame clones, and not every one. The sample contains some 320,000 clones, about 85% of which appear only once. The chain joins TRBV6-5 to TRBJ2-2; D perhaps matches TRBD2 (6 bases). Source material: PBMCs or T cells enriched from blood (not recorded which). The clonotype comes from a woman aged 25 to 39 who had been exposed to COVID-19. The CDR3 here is CASSSASEGTGELFF. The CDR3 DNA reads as TGTGCCAGCAGTTCTGCGTCGGAGGGCACCGGGGAGCTGTTTTTT.